This T cell receptor beta chain was sequenced in a study of metastatic and nonmetastatic thyroid tumors. Germline-derived CDR1 and CDR2 are ENHRY and SYGVKD. Trimming removed 6 bases from V and 4 bases from J, with 12 bases in between. The CDR3 is 13 amino acids. TCRdb redid the clone calls on the PCR reads using MiXCR. Altogether about 22,000 clones are present, 36% being singletons, with the ten largest covering about a fifth. Among the patients, none had received any treatment before thyroid surgery. Sequenced sample: blood. The chain joins TRBV10-3 to TRBJ1-1; D is uncertain. The sequence derives from a male donor with papillary thyroid cancer or a benign thyroid nodule (not recorded which). Some clones in this sample may be carry-over from other donors' samples. The CDR3 region is CAISPQFVTEAFF. CDR3 DNA sequence: TGTGCCATCAGCCCACAGTTTGTCACTGAAGCTTTCTTT.